The 18 T cell receptor beta chains given below trace back to one sample, sequenced in a study of control samples from healthy donors and cancer patients. Libraries were prepared by immunoSEQ multiplex PCR; TCRdb keeps only in-frame clonotypes and omits some of them. Of 150,000 to 200,000 clones listed, approximately 94% were seen once; the top ten hold about 8.5%. The sequencing sample was made of blood. Receptors were obtained from a woman between 35 and 50 years old in good health.

The table lists this clone with a count of one. The chain joins TRBV7-2 to TRBJ1-6; unclear D gene. The CDR3 is 15 amino acids. Germline loops: CDR1 SGHTA, CDR2 FQGNSA. The ends were cut back, 2 bases at V and 0 bases at J, with 5 bases in the middle. This CDR3 is CASSLSGSYNSPLHF. The DNA of the CDR3 is TGTGCCAGCAGCTTATCAGGCTCCTATAATTCACCCCTCCACTTT.

This sequence joins TRBV5-1 and TRBJ1-1, with TRBD1 matching over 7 bases. Trimming at V came to 2 bases and at J to 4 bases, leaving 2 bases not matched to a gene. CDR1 and CDR2 (germline): SGHRS, YFSETQ. The CDR3 has 13 residues. The CDR3 is CASSFQGGTEAFF. The CDR3 nucleotides are TGCGCCAGCAGCTTCCAGGGGGGCACTGAAGCTTTCTTT.

This chain connects TRBV25-1 to TRBJ1-1; D is unclear. The V end was cut by 0 bases, the J end by 7 bases, with 15 bases between. This CDR3 is built from 15 residues. CDR1 and CDR2 (germline): MGHDK, SYGVNS. CDR3 protein: CASSEYGSGGSEAFF. The CDR3 DNA follows: TGTGCCAGCAGTGAATATGGGTCAGGTGGCAGTGAAGCTTTCTTT.

The chain combines TRBV6-1 with TRBJ1-5; no clear D gene. Germline V gene sequence: CDR1 MNHNS, CDR2 SASEGT. This CDR3 region has 12 residues. V lost 1 base and J 7 bases, leaving 5 bases between the germline ends. For the CDR3, the DNA is TGTGCCAGCAGTGAAGGGCCCCAGCCCCAGCATTTT. This translates into CASSEGPQPQHF.

The chain has TRBV12-5 and TRBJ1-5; tentative D call: TRBD1 (5 bases). Germline CDR1 and CDR2: LGHNT and FRNRAP. The CDR3 has 14 amino acids. The V end lost 7 bases, the J end lost 5 bases, and 15 bases lay between the germline ends. CDR3 sequence (DNA): TGTGCTAGTGAAAGGGGATCGTTTCATCAGCCCCAGCATTTT. This gives the protein CASERGSFHQPQHF.

The chain is built from TRBV6-6 and TRBJ2-2; 8 bases fit TRBD1. The CDR3 spans 14 residues. Looked up from germline, CDR1 is MNHNY and CDR2 is SVGAGI (reference sequence). J lost 5 bases, V lost 10 bases, and 9 bases had no gene match. DNA for the CDR3: TGTGCCACTCATATGGACAGGGATACCGGGGAGCTGTTTTTT. Protein product: CATHMDRDTGELFF.

This rearrangement joins TRBV2 to TRBJ1-1; 7 bases agree with TRBD1. From germline, CDR1 is SNHLY and CDR2 FYNNEI. This CDR3 has 15 residues. The ends lost 5 bases at V and 2 bases at J; junction bases unmatched: 8. CDR3 region: CASSYYRGRNTEAFF. CDR3 in DNA: TGTGCCAGCAGTTATTACAGGGGACGAAACACTGAAGCTTTCTTT.

This clone showed up just once. V usage is TRBV2 and J usage is TRBJ2-2; the match to TRBD2 covers 10 bases. The CDR3 is 15 amino acids. Trimming removed 6 bases from V and 4 bases from J; junction bases left unmatched: 5. CDR1 and CDR2 (germline): SNHLY, FYNNEI. For the CDR3, the DNA is TGTGCCAGCAGGGAGGGACTAGCGACCACCGGGGAGCTGTTTTTT. Amino acids: CASREGLATTGELFF.

The V call is TRBV19, the J call TRBJ1-2; possibly TRBD1 for D (5 bases). The CDR3 is 12 residues long. Germline V CDR1 and CDR2: LNHDA, SQIVND (reference sequence). V shed 5 bases and J shed 10 bases, with 14 bases lying between them. This CDR3 is CASSSRVGNYTF. The CDR3 DNA reads as TGTGCCAGTAGTTCCAGGGTGGGAAACTACACCTTC.

V usage is TRBV2 and J usage is TRBJ1-1; D gene unclear. The CDR3 consists of 10 residues. In germline, CDR1 is SNHLY, CDR2 FYNNEI. V lost 4 bases and J 10 bases, leaving 7 bases between the germline ends. CDR3 residues: CASSGSVAFF. CDR3 nucleotides: TGTGCCAGCAGTGGTTCGGTAGCTTTCTTT.

The V gene is TRBV19, the J gene TRBJ1-1; D gene unclear. There are 13 residues in the CDR3. V lost 3 bases to trimming and J lost 1 base, with 6 bases between them. CDR1 and CDR2 (germline): LNHDA, SQIVND (reference sequence). CDR3 sequence (DNA): TGTGCCAGTAGTATCACGGGGAACACTGAAGCTTTCTTT. Protein sequence: CASSITGNTEAFF.

The CDR3 loop reads CASSSGRDSYEQYF. The CDR3 DNA is TGTGCCAGCAGCTCAGGCCGGGACAGCTACGAGCAGTACTTC. V and J are TRBV9 and TRBJ2-7, with 7 bases that match TRBD1. The length of the CDR3 is 14 residues. Germline V gene sequence: CDR1 SGDLS, CDR2 YYNGEE. Unmatched junction bases numbered 7, after V lost 4 bases and J lost 3 bases. The variable domain in full, completed from reference TRBV9 and TRBJ2-7, reads DSGVTQTPKHLITATGQRVTLRCSPRSGDLSVYWYQQSLDQGLQFLIQYYNGEERAKGNILERFSAQQFPDLHSELNLSSLELGDSALYFCASSSGRDSYEQYFGPGTRLTVT.

This chain links TRBV7-2 with TRBJ2-1; TRBD2 aligns across 9 bases. J gave up 12 bases and V 6 bases, and 18 bases lay outside the gene matches. Germline CDR1 reads SGHTA; CDR2 reads FQGNSA. The CDR3 loop spans 16 amino acids. In DNA form, the CDR3 reads TGTGCCAGCAGTCTAGCGGGGTGGGCCGGCGGGGGTGCGCAGTTCTTC. Its protein is CASSLAGWAGGGAQFF.

This chain links TRBV6-1 with TRBJ1-1; the D gene is possibly TRBD1 (6 bases). Per the germline V gene, CDR1 is MNHNS and CDR2 is SASEGT. The V end was cut by 0 bases, the J end by 5 bases, with 16 bases between. This CDR3 spans 16 amino acids. For the CDR3, the DNA is TGTGCCAGCAGTGAAGCGCCCTGGAGAGGGGGAACTGAAGCTTTCTTT. Translating gives CASSEAPWRGGTEAFF.

The chain employs TRBV7-9 and TRBJ2-5; D is possibly TRBD2 (5 bases). V was pared by 5 bases and J by 4 bases, with 11 bases between. Germline-derived CDR1 and CDR2 are SEHNR and FQNEAQ (reference sequence). This CDR3 has 13 residues. This chain's CDR3 is CASSRGTPETQYF. For the CDR3, the DNA is TGTGCCAGCAGCCGGGGAACACCAGAGACCCAGTACTTC.

The chain employs TRBV10-3 and TRBJ1-5, with 7 bases matching TRBD1. Germline V gene lookup returns CDR1 ENHRY and CDR2 SYGVKD. V trimming: 3 bases; J trimming: 2 bases; junction bases outside the gene matches: 10. The CDR3 sequence is 17 residues long. For the CDR3, the DNA is TGTGCCATCAGTGATAGTCAGGGGGGATCGGGCAATCAGCCCCAGCATTTT. Its protein product is CAISDSQGGSGNQPQHF.

The CDR3 nucleotides are TGTGCCAGTAGTCCCGGGACTAGCGGGAGACGCGAGCAGTACTTC. Amino acids: CASSPGTSGRREQYF. This sequence joins TRBV19 and TRBJ2-7; 14 bases line up with TRBD2. The CDR3 sequence is 15 residues long. The germline V gene encodes CDR1 LNHDA and CDR2 SQIVND (reference sequence). V was pared by 5 bases and J by 6 bases, with 6 bases of the junction left unmatched.

V gene TRBV29-1 combines with J gene TRBJ2-5, with D uncertain. Germline values: CDR1 SQVTM, CDR2 ANQGSEA. There are 13 residues in the CDR3. V lost 4 bases and J 0 bases, leaving 9 bases between the germline ends. The CDR3 nucleotides read TGCAGCGTTGTACCGAGGTACCAAGAGACCCAGTACTTC. The encoded protein is CSVVPRYQETQYF.